This T cell receptor (beta chain) is drawn from a study of blood T cell repertoires in COVID-19. Whole-study context: There were acute and convalescent COVID-19 samples, and they came from the United States, Italy and Spain. T cells, B-cell-depleted T cells, or PBMCs provided the cDNA or gDNA that served as material.

Source study methods: Estimated nucleated cell counts came from reference gene primer amplification. Only in-frame clones appear in the TCRdb table, and some are missing; sequencing was by immunoSEQ multiplex PCR. D and trimming were read from the DNA, whereas the V and J calls and clone size are those reported in that table. The repertoire holds about 130,000 clones, with roughly 80% as singletons. V lost 5 bases, J lost 8 bases, and 9 bases stayed unmatched. The CDR3 sequence is 15 residues long. The germline gives CDR1 SGHTA, CDR2 FQGNSA. This rearrangement joins TRBV7-2 to TRBJ2-2; 9 bases are a match to TRBD1. This clonotype was sampled from a man between 60 and 70 years old who had recovered from COVID-19. The specimen was peripheral blood. In nucleotides, the CDR3 is TGTGCCAGCAGCGGACAGGGGCTCGAGACGGGGGAGCTGTTTTTT. Encoded protein: CASSGQGLETGELFF.